At least ten counts were recorded for the clone carrying this TCR beta chain. The sample originates from a study of blood T cells in healthy people across ages. The sample providers were healthy Caucasian people from Russia, aged about 6 to 100. CDR1 is PRHDT, CDR2 FYEKMQ, per germline (reference sequence). The trim removed 4 bases at V and 7 bases at J, leaving 8 bases unmatched. The CDR3 is made up of 14 amino acids. The second PCR ran about 6 to 11 cycles with a sample-barcoded 5' primer and J-beta primers. A single record per CDR3 protein comes from TCRdb applying MiXCR to the 5' RACE reads. Of over a million distinct CDR3 sequences listed, 45% are singletons.

This clonotype was sampled from a woman aged 60-70 years in good health. The genes are TRBV13 and TRBJ2-7; 9 nucleotides match TRBD1. The specimen was blood. CDR3 nucleotide sequence: TGTGCCAGCAGCTCCCGGGACAGGGCGGGGGAGCAGTACTTC. It encodes CASSSRDRAGEQYF.